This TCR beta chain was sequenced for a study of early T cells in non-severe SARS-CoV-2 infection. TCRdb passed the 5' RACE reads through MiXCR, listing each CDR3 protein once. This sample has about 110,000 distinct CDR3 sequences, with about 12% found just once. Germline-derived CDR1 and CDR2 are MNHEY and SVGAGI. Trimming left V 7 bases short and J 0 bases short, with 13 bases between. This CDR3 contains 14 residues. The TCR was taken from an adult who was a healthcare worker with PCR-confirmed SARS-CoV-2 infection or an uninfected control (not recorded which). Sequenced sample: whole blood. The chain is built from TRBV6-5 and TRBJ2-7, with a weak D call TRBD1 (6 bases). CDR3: CASKPYRASYEQYF. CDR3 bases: TGTGCCAGCAAACCCTACAGGGCCTCCTACGAGCAGTACTTC.